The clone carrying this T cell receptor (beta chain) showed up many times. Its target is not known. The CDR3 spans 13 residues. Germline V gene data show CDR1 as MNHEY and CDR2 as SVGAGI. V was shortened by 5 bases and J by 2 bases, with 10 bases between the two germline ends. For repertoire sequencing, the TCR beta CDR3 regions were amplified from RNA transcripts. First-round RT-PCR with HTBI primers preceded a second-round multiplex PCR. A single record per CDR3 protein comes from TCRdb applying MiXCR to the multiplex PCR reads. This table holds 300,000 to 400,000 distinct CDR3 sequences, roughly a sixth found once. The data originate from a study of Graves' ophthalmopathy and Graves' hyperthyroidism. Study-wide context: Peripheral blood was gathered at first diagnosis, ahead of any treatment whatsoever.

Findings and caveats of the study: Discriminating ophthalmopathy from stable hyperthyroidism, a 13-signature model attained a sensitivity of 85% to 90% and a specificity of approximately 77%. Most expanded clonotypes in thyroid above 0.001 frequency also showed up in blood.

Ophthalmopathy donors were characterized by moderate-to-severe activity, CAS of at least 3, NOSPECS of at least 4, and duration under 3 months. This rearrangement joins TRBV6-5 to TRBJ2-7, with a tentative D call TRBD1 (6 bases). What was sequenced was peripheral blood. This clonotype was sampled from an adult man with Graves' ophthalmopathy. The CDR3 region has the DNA TGTGCCAGCAGTCTACAGGGTACCTACGAGCAGTACTTC. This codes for CASSLQGTYEQYF.